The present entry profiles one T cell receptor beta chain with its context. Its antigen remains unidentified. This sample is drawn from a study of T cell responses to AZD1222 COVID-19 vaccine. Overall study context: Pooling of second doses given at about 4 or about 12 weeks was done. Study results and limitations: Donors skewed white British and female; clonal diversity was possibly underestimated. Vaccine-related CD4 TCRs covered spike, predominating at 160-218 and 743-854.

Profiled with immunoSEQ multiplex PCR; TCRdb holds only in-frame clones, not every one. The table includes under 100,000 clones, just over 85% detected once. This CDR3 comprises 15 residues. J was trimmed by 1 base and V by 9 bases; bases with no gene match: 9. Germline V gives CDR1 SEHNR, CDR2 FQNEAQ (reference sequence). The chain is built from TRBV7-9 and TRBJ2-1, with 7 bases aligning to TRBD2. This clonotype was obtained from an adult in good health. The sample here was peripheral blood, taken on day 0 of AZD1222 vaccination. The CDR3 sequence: CASGLAGTSYNEQFF. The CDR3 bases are TGTGCCAGTGGGTTAGCGGGTACTTCCTACAATGAGCAGTTCTTC.